One sample yielded the 22 T cell receptor beta chains listed below, sequenced in a study of blood T cell repertoires in COVID-19. Data came from immunoSEQ multiplex PCR; TCRdb stores just in-frame clones and leaves some out. The sample carries about 430,000 clones, 70% to 90% recorded once. Input material: PBMCs or T cells enriched from blood (not recorded which). The receptors derive from a woman under 30 who had been exposed to COVID-19.

This sequence joins TRBV5-4 and TRBJ2-3, with a weak D call TRBD1 (5 bases). Trimming cost V 1 base and J 1 base, with 10 bases left between them. Germline CDR1 reads SGHNT; CDR2 reads YYREEE (reference sequence). The CDR3 is 15 residues long. This CDR3 is CASSLFQGGTDTQYF. The CDR3 region has the DNA TGTGCCAGCAGCTTGTTTCAGGGCGGCACAGATACGCAGTATTTT.

The chain combines TRBV21-1 with TRBJ2-7; the table's D call, TRBD2, was not checked against the DNA. TRBV21-1 is a listed pseudogene. This CDR3 is built from 19 residues. The chain's CDR3 is CASSNTGTSGRQNPYEQYF. The CDR3, as DNA: TGTGCCAGCAGCAATACCGGGACTAGCGGGAGGCAGAACCCCTACGAGCAGTACTTC.

The chain combines TRBV5-5 with TRBJ2-7; no clear D gene. Trimming pared 7 bases from V and 2 bases from J, leaving 13 bases between. The CDR3 is 13 residues long. Germline V lookup: CDR1 SGHKS, CDR2 YYEKEE (reference sequence). In DNA form, the CDR3 reads TGTGCCAGCTCGACACCGCCTGCCTACGAGCAGTACTTC. Amino acid sequence: CASSTPPAYEQYF. The full variable domain, completed using reference TRBV5-5 and TRBJ2-7, is DAGVTQSPTHLIKTRGQQVTLRCSPISGHKSVSWYQQVLGQGPQFIFQYYEKEERGRGNFPDRFSARQFPNYSSELNVNALLLGDSALYLCASSTPPAYEQYFGPGTRLTVT.

The V call is TRBV2, the J call TRBJ1-2, with D possibly matching TRBD1 (6 bases). Germline loops: CDR1 SNHLY, CDR2 FYNNEI. The CDR3 contains 13 residues. V lost 3 bases and J 4 bases, leaving 9 bases between the germline ends. CDR3 nucleotides: TGTGCCAGCAGTGACAGGGGCAGCTATGGCTACACCTTC. This gives the protein CASSDRGSYGYTF.

The rearrangement links TRBV24-1 to TRBJ2-2; D is ambiguous. The CDR3 spans 13 residues. Germline CDR1 KGHDR, CDR2 SFDVKD. Trimming removed 1 base from V and 10 bases from J, with 9 bases in between. CDR3 DNA sequence: TGTGCCACCAGTGATTTCCCGTATGTGGAGCTGTTTTTT. It encodes CATSDFPYVELFF.

The chain is built from TRBV9 and TRBJ2-1, with D unresolved. Germline-derived CDR1 and CDR2 are SGDLS and YYNGEE. Trimming left V 1 base short and J 8 bases short, with 10 bases between. CDR3 length: 13 amino acids. The CDR3 nucleotides are TGTGCCAGCAGCGTAACCCAGGTCGATGAGCAGTTCTTC. Translation: CASSVTQVDEQFF.

The rearrangement joins TRBV4-1 to TRBJ1-5; 8 bases agree with TRBD1. Germline lookup yields CDR1 MGHRA and CDR2 YSYEKL. V was clipped by 2 bases and J by 2 bases; unmatched bases: 5. The CDR3 sequence is 16 residues long. The CDR3 is CASSQHEGQGNQPQHF. The DNA for the CDR3 is TGCGCCAGCAGCCAACACGAGGGACAGGGCAATCAGCCCCAGCATTTT.

The count of this clone is one. The chain employs TRBV4-3 and TRBJ2-5; D is unresolved. Trimming pared 3 bases from V and 0 bases from J, leaving 11 bases between. Germline V lookup: CDR1 LGHNA, CDR2 YSLEER. This CDR3 is built from 15 residues. The CDR3 here is CASSHRRIYQETQYF. CDR3 nucleotide sequence: TGCGCCAGCAGCCATCGCAGGATTTACCAAGAGACCCAGTACTTC.

The V call is TRBV14, the J call TRBJ1-6, with D hard to call. There are 15 residues in the CDR3. Germline-derived CDR1 and CDR2 are SGHDN and FVKESK. V dropped 4 bases and J dropped 4 bases, with 11 bases sitting between them. The CDR3 region has the DNA TGTGCCAGCAGCCCCGTAGATGGTTATAATTCACCCCTCCACTTT. Amino acid sequence: CASSPVDGYNSPLHF. The complete variable domain, with remaining parts taken from reference TRBV14 and TRBJ1-6, reads EAGVTQFPSHSVIEKGQTVTLRCDPISGHDNLYWYRRVMGKEIKFLLHFVKESKQDESGMPNNRFLAERTGGTYSTLKVQPAELEDSGVYFCASSPVDGYNSPLHFGNGTRLTVT.

The J gene is TRBJ2-5, the V gene TRBV4-3; TRBD2 agrees at 10 bases. J was trimmed by 1 base and V by 0 bases; bases with no gene match: 8. The CDR3 sequence is 18 residues long. Germline values: CDR1 LGHNA, CDR2 YSLEER. The CDR3: CASSQDLGASGGQETQYF. CDR3 nucleotide sequence: TGCGCCAGCAGCCAAGATCTAGGGGCTAGCGGGGGCCAAGAGACCCAGTACTTC.

This chain links TRBV2 with TRBJ2-7; 11 bases fit TRBD2. Germline V gene data show CDR1 as SNHLY and CDR2 as FYNNEI. The CDR3 has 18 amino acids. Trimming took 0 bases from V and 0 from J; bases not matched to a gene: 7. This chain's CDR3 is CASSEATSGVGISYEQYF. Here the CDR3 DNA reads TGTGCCAGCAGTGAAGCGACTAGCGGGGTGGGGATCTCCTACGAGCAGTACTTC.

The chain couples TRBV28 to TRBJ2-1; possibly TRBD1 for D (6 bases). The V and J ends lost 7 bases and 9 bases respectively, with 22 bases between them. The CDR3 has 15 residues. Germline lookup yields CDR1 MDHEN and CDR2 SYDVKM. CDR3 protein: CASISRQGLLGEQFF. The CDR3 bases are TGTGCCAGCATCTCGCGGCAGGGGTTATTGGGTGAGCAGTTCTTC.

V usage is TRBV6-5 and J usage is TRBJ1-6; D might be TRBD1 (6 bases). Germline V gene sequence: CDR1 MNHEY, CDR2 SVGAGI. The germline V and J ends were trimmed by 6 bases and 9 bases, with 12 bases remaining between them. The CDR3 contains 13 residues. The CDR3 DNA reads TGTGCCAGCAGCCTACAGGGTGGTTCACCCCTCCACTTT. It encodes CASSLQGGSPLHF.

This clone was seen only once. The chain uses TRBV7-9 and TRBJ2-1; 11 bases align to TRBD2. The germline V gene encodes CDR1 SEHNR and CDR2 FQNEAQ (reference sequence). The J segment lost 0 bases and the V segment lost 5 bases, leaving 6 bases of the junction unmatched. This CDR3 contains 17 residues. CDR3 region: CASSPTSGVTSYNEQFF. In DNA form, the CDR3 reads TGTGCCAGCAGCCCGACTAGCGGGGTGACCTCCTACAATGAGCAGTTCTTC.

This chain joins TRBV27 and TRBJ1-4, with 8 bases identical to TRBD1. The CDR3 length is 14 residues. Germline V lookup: CDR1 MNHEY, CDR2 SMNVEV (reference sequence). The V and J ends lost 3 bases and 7 bases, in that order; junction bases with no gene match: 4. The CDR3 DNA reads as TGTGCCAGCAGTTTGACAGGGGCGACTGAAAAACTGTTTTTT. As protein: CASSLTGATEKLFF.

The V and J genes are TRBV6-5 and TRBJ1-1; 9 bases line up with TRBD1. V shed 5 bases and J 1 base; nucleotides not matched to a gene: 2. This CDR3 has 14 residues. Germline CDR1 and CDR2: MNHEY and SVGAGI. CDR3 nucleotide sequence: TGTGCCAGCAGTCTACAGGGGGCGAACACTGAAGCTTTCTTT. It specifies CASSLQGANTEAFF.

The chain is built from TRBV19 and TRBJ2-5; 9 bases fit TRBD2. The CDR3 length is 13 residues. Per the germline V gene, CDR1 is LNHDA and CDR2 is SQIVND (reference sequence). CDR3 DNA: TGTGCATCGGGCGCGGGGGGGCGAGAGACCCAGTACTTC. It specifies CASGAGGRETQYF.

The chain combines TRBV29-1 with TRBJ2-2, with TRBD1 matching over 10 bases. Germline CDR1 reads SQVTM; CDR2 reads ANQGSEA. The trim removed 0 bases at V and 5 bases at J, leaving 9 bases unmatched. This CDR3 region has 17 residues. In nucleotides, the CDR3 is TGCAGCGTTGAAGATAGAATGACAGGGGGCGATACCGGGGAGCTGTTTTTT. Residues: CSVEDRMTGGDTGELFF.

The rearrangement links TRBV29-1 to TRBJ2-1, with a possible D match to TRBD1 (5 bases). This CDR3 contains 14 residues. Germline loops: CDR1 SQVTM, CDR2 ANQGSEA. V was clipped by 7 bases and J by 1 base, with 14 bases between them. CDR3 residues: CSAARGLSYNEQFF. DNA of the CDR3: TGCAGCGCTGCTAGGGGCTTATCCTACAATGAGCAGTTCTTC.

The count of this clone is one. This sequence joins TRBV29-1 and TRBJ1-2; 8 bases align to TRBD1. After removal of 6 bases from V and 3 bases from J, the junction contained 12 bases not matched to a gene. Germline lookup yields CDR1 SQVTM and CDR2 ANQGSEA. The CDR3 extends over 15 amino acids. CDR3 sequence (DNA): TGCAGCGTGCTCCATGACAGGGGACCCCACTATGGCTACACCTTC. It codes for CSVLHDRGPHYGYTF.

The chain couples TRBV18 to TRBJ1-2; D is unresolved. V shed 1 base and J shed 2 bases, with 11 bases lying between them. CDR1 and CDR2 from the germline V gene are KGHSH and LQKENI. The CDR3 has 15 residues. CDR3 sequence: CASSPRDSSNYGYTF. CDR3 sequence (DNA): TGTGCCAGCTCACCACGAGACTCCAGCAACTATGGCTACACCTTC.

The chain carries TRBV7-8 and TRBJ1-5; D is unclear. The CDR3 runs to 14 residues. The ends were cut back, 1 base at V and 4 bases at J, with 8 bases in the middle. Per germline, CDR1 SGHVS and CDR2 FQNEAQ. The CDR3 DNA is TGTGCCAGCAGCTTAGAGGGAGTTAATCAGCCCCAGCATTTT. Its protein is CASSLEGVNQPQHF.